This T cell receptor (beta chain) is from a study of T-cell reconstitution after alpha-beta-depleted transplantation in children. TCRbeta library construction was performed incorporating unique molecular identifiers. TCRdb reanalysed the PCR reads using MiXCR and keeps one entry per CDR3 protein. This table has some 500,000 distinct CDR3 sequences, around 20% appearing once. CDR1 and CDR2 (germline): SGHAT, FQNNGV. The CDR3 totals 16 residues. V lost 1 base to trimming and J lost 0 bases, with 10 bases between them. The input for sequencing was PBMCs from the stem cell graft donor, taken from the stem cell graft. The chain joins TRBV11-2 to TRBJ2-4, with D perhaps TRBD1 (6 bases). The receptor was derived from a human donor who donated a stem cell graft to a child with acute lymphoblastic leukemia. For the CDR3, the DNA is TGTGCCAGCAGCTTAGGTCCGGACAGAGCCAAAAACATTCAGTACTTC. Protein: CASSLGPDRAKNIQYF.